Here is one TCR beta chain with its context. V gave up 5 bases and J gave up 4 bases, with 15 bases separating them. Germline lookup yields CDR1 SGHNT and CDR2 YENEEA. This CDR3 is built from 15 residues. These data are taken from a study of blood T cell repertoires in COVID-19. Profiling relied on immunoSEQ multiplex PCR, and the TCRdb table lists in-frame clones only, not all of them. The sample lists around 75,000 clones; 85% to 90% were seen once. This chain uses TRBV11-3 with TRBJ1-3, with D maybe TRBD1 (6 bases). This clonotype originated in a man aged 50-60 years with acute or convalescent COVID-19. Specimen: peripheral blood. The CDR3 reads CASSLRGARGNTIYF. CDR3 in DNA: TGTGCCAGCAGCCTTCGGGGGGCGCGGGGAAACACCATATATTTT.